The 20 T cell receptor beta chains presented below share a single source sample, sequenced in a study of blood T cell repertoires in COVID-19. Produced via immunoSEQ multiplex PCR; TCRdb's table is partial and in-frame only. The sample holds about 49,000 clones; 80% to 90% are singletons and the top ten take roughly 2.7%. The sample consisted of peripheral blood. These receptor sequences come from a woman aged 60 to 75 with acute or convalescent COVID-19.

J is TRBJ1-6 and V is TRBV19; D perhaps matches TRBD1 (5 bases). The CDR3 has 15 amino acids. Between the trimmed V and J ends, which lost 5 bases and 0 bases, there was a span of 8 bases. The germline V gene has CDR1 LNHDA and CDR2 SQIVND (reference sequence). CDR3 loop: CASSEGVSYNSPLHF. CDR3 nucleotides: TGTGCCAGTAGTGAAGGGGTCTCCTATAATTCACCCCTCCACTTT.

The chain has TRBV14 and TRBJ2-2; weak D call: TRBD1 (5 bases). The V end lost 4 bases, the J end lost 0 bases, and 9 bases lay between the germline ends. Germline CDR1 and CDR2: SGHDN and FVKESK. The CDR3 consists of 15 residues. The CDR3 DNA sequence: TGTGCCAGCAGCCTCACAGGTTCGAACACCGGGGAGCTGTTTTTT. It specifies CASSLTGSNTGELFF.

The chain combines TRBV29-1 with TRBJ2-5; D call uncertain. The germline gives CDR1 SQVTM, CDR2 ANQGSEA. The V gene lost 3 bases and the J gene lost 7 bases, with 9 bases spanning the gap. CDR3 size: 11 residues. CDR3 DNA: TGCAGCGTTGATACTTCGGGGACCCAGTACTTC. The encoded protein is CSVDTSGTQYF. Variable domain in full (rest from reference TRBV29-1 and TRBJ2-5): SAVISQKPSRDICQRGTSLTIQCQVDSQVTMMFWYRQQPGQSLTLIATANQGSEATYESGFVIDKFPISRPNLTFSTLTVSNMSPEDSSIYLCSVDTSGTQYFGPGTRLLVL.

The V call is TRBV5-1, the J call TRBJ2-5; the D gene is possibly TRBD2 (6 bases). Germline CDR1 and CDR2: SGHRS and YFSETQ. V was shortened by 0 bases and J by 5 bases, with 11 bases between the two germline ends. This CDR3 is built from 14 residues. CDR3 sequence reads: CASSLGREGETQYF. As DNA, the CDR3 is TGCGCCAGCAGCTTGGGGAGGGAAGGGGAGACCCAGTACTTC.

The rearrangement links TRBV20-1 to TRBJ2-5, with D uncertain. CDR1 is DFQATT, CDR2 SNEGSKA, per germline (reference sequence). V lost 3 bases and J lost 1, with 3 bases in between. The CDR3 length is 11 residues. CDR3 DNA: TGCAGTGCTAGGGCCCAAGAGACCCAGTACTTC. It yields the protein CSARAQETQYF.

This rearrangement joins TRBV19 to TRBJ2-1; 8 nucleotides match TRBD1. This CDR3 region has 16 residues. Germline CDR1 reads LNHDA; CDR2 reads SQIVND (reference sequence). The trim removed 3 bases at V and 4 bases at J, leaving 8 bases unmatched. The CDR3 here is CASSIYYGTGYNEQFF. DNA of the CDR3: TGTGCCAGTAGTATTTATTACGGGACAGGATACAATGAGCAGTTCTTC. Drawing the rest from reference TRBV19 and TRBJ2-1, the complete variable domain is DGGITQSPKYLFRKEGQNVTLSCEQNLNHDAMYWYRQDPGQGLRLIYYSQIVNDFQKGDIAEGYSVSREKKESFPLTVTSAQKNPTAFYLCASSIYYGTGYNEQFFGPGTRLTVL.

J is TRBJ1-1 and V is TRBV14, with D tentatively TRBD1 (5 bases). Germline V lookup: CDR1 SGHDN, CDR2 FVKESK. The CDR3 contains 13 residues. V was cut by 4 bases and J by 5 bases, with 11 bases left in between. CDR3 residues: CASSRGGRTEAFF. The CDR3 coding sequence is TGTGCCAGCAGCCGGGGGGGAAGGACTGAAGCTTTCTTT.

The chain uses TRBV25-1 and TRBJ1-1; D possibly corresponds to TRBD1 (6 bases). The CDR3 is 14 amino acids. In germline, CDR1 is MGHDK, CDR2 SYGVNS. Trimming took 6 bases from V and 5 from J, leaving 16 bases between them. CDR3 nucleotide sequence: TGTGCCAGCAGACCAACAGGGTGGGAGACTGAAGCTTTCTTT. Its translation is CASRPTGWETEAFF.

The rearrangement joins TRBV6-6 to TRBJ1-2; D is unresolved. The CDR3 totals 13 residues. Germline V CDR1 and CDR2: MNHNY, SVGAGI (reference sequence). V was clipped by 5 bases and J by 6 bases, with 13 bases between them. CDR3 protein: CASSMPVANGYTF. The DNA of the CDR3 is TGTGCCAGCAGTATGCCTGTCGCGAATGGCTACACCTTC.

The chain employs TRBV6-2 or TRBV6-3 and TRBJ2-3, with 10 nucleotides matching TRBD1. The germline CDR1 and CDR2 sequences are MNHEY and SVGEGT. The CDR3 has 17 residues. The V and J ends lost 6 bases and 2 bases, in that order; junction bases with no gene match: 11. The CDR3: CASSQRRTGGDTDTQYF. The CDR3 DNA reads TGTGCCAGCAGCCAAAGGCGGACAGGGGGGGACACAGATACGCAGTATTTT.

The chain couples TRBV5-6 to TRBJ2-1; weak D call: TRBD1 (5 bases). The CDR3 extends over 15 amino acids. Trimming shortened V by 4 bases and J by 4 bases, and 15 bases separated the two germline ends. Per germline, CDR1 SGHDT and CDR2 YYEEEE. CDR3 region: CASSPDGAQYNEQFF. CDR3 DNA sequence: TGTGCCAGCAGCCCAGATGGGGCGCAGTACAATGAGCAGTTCTTC.

The chain recombines TRBV6-1 with TRBJ2-2; no reliable D call. The CDR3 runs 14 residues. V was pared by 2 bases and J by 5 bases, with 9 bases between. Germline V CDR1 and CDR2: MNHNS, SASEGT. The CDR3, as DNA: TGTGCCAGCAGTGAACAGCGTATGACCGGGGAGCTGTTTTTT. Its protein product is CASSEQRMTGELFF.

The chain links TRBV18 to TRBJ1-5, with 10 bases aligning to TRBD1. Germline CDR1 and CDR2: KGHSH and LQKENI. CDR3 length: 14 amino acids. The V gene end was trimmed by 6 bases and the J gene end by 4 bases; junction bases not matched to a gene: 3. The DNA for the CDR3 is TGTGCCAGCTCCGGGACAGGGGATAATCAGCCCCAGCATTTT. Translating it yields CASSGTGDNQPQHF.

This chain joins TRBV9 and TRBJ2-7; possibly TRBD1 for D (6 bases). CDR1 is SGDLS, CDR2 YYNGEE, per germline. This CDR3 spans 16 amino acids. Trimming cost V 0 bases and J 2 bases, with 15 bases left between them. CDR3 in DNA: TGTGCCAGCAGCGTAGAACCGGCAGGGGTTCCCTACGAGCAGTACTTC. It specifies CASSVEPAGVPYEQYF.

V is TRBV6-1 and J is TRBJ2-5, with TRBD1 matching over 8 bases. Germline V lookup: CDR1 MNHNS, CDR2 SASEGT. V shed 4 bases and J 4 bases; nucleotides not matched to a gene: 11. The CDR3 totals 16 residues. The CDR3 is CASSAGWTGYGETQYF. The DNA of the CDR3 is TGTGCCAGCAGTGCTGGCTGGACAGGGTATGGAGAGACCCAGTACTTC.

The rearrangement joins TRBV28 to TRBJ1-5; 8 positions match TRBD1. J gave up 4 bases and V 6 bases, and 5 bases lay outside the gene matches. This CDR3 is built from 14 residues. Germline V lookup: CDR1 MDHEN, CDR2 SYDVKM. CDR3 in amino acids: CASRNRGGNQPQHF. The CDR3 nucleotides are TGTGCCAGCAGGAACAGGGGGGGGAATCAGCCCCAGCATTTT.

The J gene is TRBJ2-7, the V gene TRBV28, with 9 bases aligning to TRBD2. The V gene end was trimmed by 7 bases and the J gene end by 5 bases; junction bases not matched to a gene: 9. Germline CDR1 and CDR2: MDHEN and SYDVKM. The CDR3 is 14 residues long. The CDR3, as DNA: TGTGCCAGCACCCAGTTTAGCGGGAGACACGAGCAGTACTTC. Its translation: CASTQFSGRHEQYF. The variable domain in full, completed from reference TRBV28 and TRBJ2-7, reads DVKVTQSSRYLVKRTGEKVFLECVQDMDHENMFWYRQDPGLGLRLIYFSYDVKMKEKGDIPEGYSVSREKKERFSLILESASTNQTSMYLCASTQFSGRHEQYFGPGTRLTVT.

This chain uses TRBV6-2 or TRBV6-3 with TRBJ2-1; TRBD2 aligns across 14 bases. The CDR3 is 14 residues long. Per the germline V gene, CDR1 is MNHEY and CDR2 is SVGEGT. J gave up 12 bases and V 6 bases, and 7 bases lay outside the gene matches. CDR3 sequence (DNA): TGTGCCAGCAGCCCGGGACTAGCGGGAGTGAGGCAGTTCTTC. Its translation: CASSPGLAGVRQFF.

J is TRBJ1-6 and V is TRBV19; TRBD1 matches 7 bases. V lost 3 bases, J lost 8 bases, and 13 bases stayed unmatched. The CDR3 is 17 residues long. The germline V gene has CDR1 LNHDA and CDR2 SQIVND (reference sequence). The CDR3 DNA follows: TGTGCCAGTAGTATCATTCCGGGACAGAGAAGTTATTCACCCCTCCACTTT. Translation gives CASSIIPGQRSYSPLHF.

This rearrangement joins TRBV5-4 to TRBJ2-2; D unclear. CDR1 is SGHNT, CDR2 YYREEE, per germline (reference sequence). CDR3 length: 11 residues. The V and J ends lost 3 bases and 7 bases respectively, with 4 bases between them. CDR3 sequence reads: CASSSNGELFF. The CDR3 region has the DNA TGTGCCAGCAGCTCTAACGGGGAGCTGTTTTTT.